These 29 T cell receptor beta chains share one sample of origin, sequenced in a study of Ad26.COV2.S vaccination and SARS-CoV-2 variants. The treatment denotes: some 19 received Ad26.COV2.S at low or high dose, single or two shots; several received placebo; per-sample allocation not given. The study sampled participants on day 63 after the first vaccine or placebo injection. Only in-frame clones appear in the TCRdb table, and some are missing; sequencing was by immunoSEQ multiplex PCR. In the table there are about 350,000 clones, 80% to 90% of which are singletons. The source was peripheral blood, collected in a trial of Ad26.COV2.S vaccine versus placebo. Every receptor here comes from a person between 18 and 60 years old who received the Ad26.COV2.S COVID-19 vaccine or a placebo.

The rearrangement joins TRBV28 to TRBJ1-2, with D perhaps matching TRBD1 (5 bases). The CDR3 loop spans 15 amino acids. V was trimmed by 6 bases and J by 8 bases, leaving 22 bases between them. Germline assignment: CDR1 MDHEN and CDR2 SYDVKM. The CDR3, as DNA: TGTGCCAGCAGCCCCCCGGGGGAGAGATTGTGGGGCTACACCTTC. Protein: CASSPPGERLWGYTF.

The V gene is TRBV15, the J gene TRBJ2-7, with 11 bases lining up with TRBD2. There are 15 residues in the CDR3. Germline-derived CDR1 and CDR2 are LNHNV and YYDKDF (reference sequence). J was trimmed by 3 bases and V by 2 bases; bases with no gene match: 3. The CDR3 loop is CATSRSTSGGYEQYF. The CDR3 DNA sequence: TGTGCCACCAGCAGATCCACTAGCGGGGGCTACGAGCAGTACTTC.

The chain employs TRBV2 and TRBJ1-2, with a weak D call TRBD1 (6 bases). Looked up from germline, CDR1 is SNHLY and CDR2 is FYNNEI. This CDR3 has 12 residues. CDR3 in amino acids: CAGGQNIYGYTF. CDR3 in DNA: TGTGCAGGAGGACAGAACATATATGGCTACACCTTC.

The chain couples TRBV27 to TRBJ2-5; D may correspond to TRBD1 or TRBD2 (5 bases each). The germline gives CDR1 MNHEY, CDR2 SMNVEV (reference sequence). The CDR3 is 16 residues long. Trimming took off 4 bases at V and 0 bases at J, with 15 bases between the two ends. CDR3 loop: CASSSSPSGHQETQYF. The CDR3 DNA sequence: TGTGCCAGCAGTTCCTCTCCGTCGGGGCACCAAGAGACCCAGTACTTC.

This clone came up once. The chain links TRBV7-3 to TRBJ1-1; D might be TRBD1 (5 bases). There are 13 residues in the CDR3. Deletions cut 2 bases from V and 2 bases from J, with 6 bases between. Germline assignment: CDR1 SGHTA and CDR2 FQGTGA. CDR3 in DNA: TGTGCCAGCAGCTTAGACAGAAACACTGAAGCTTTCTTT. Translating it yields CASSLDRNTEAFF.

The chain employs TRBV3-1 (or the pseudogene TRBV3-2) and TRBJ1-1; no clear D. The V end lost 4 bases, the J end lost 3 bases, and 6 bases lay between the germline ends. The CDR3 length is 12 residues. CDR1 LGHDT and CDR2 YNNKEL come from the germline V gene (reference sequence). The CDR3 loop reads CASSRADTEAFF. CDR3 in DNA: TGTGCCAGCAGCCGAGCGGACACTGAAGCTTTCTTT.

The gene calls are TRBV5-1 and TRBJ1-1; D is perhaps TRBD1 (5 bases). Per the germline V gene, CDR1 is SGHRS and CDR2 is YFSETQ. V was clipped by 1 base and J by 4 bases, with 8 bases between them. This CDR3 contains 13 residues. CDR3 protein: CASSLSGFTEAFF. CDR3 in DNA: TGCGCCAGCAGCTTGTCAGGGTTCACTGAAGCTTTCTTT.

The chain carries TRBV7-2 and TRBJ2-1; 11 bases are shared with TRBD2. Per the germline V gene, CDR1 is SGHTA and CDR2 is FQGNSA. The CDR3 contains 16 residues. V lost 4 bases and J lost 3; bases outside the gene matches: 5. CDR3 protein: CASSSTGTSGYNEQFF. The CDR3 bases are TGTGCCAGCAGCTCCACCGGGACTAGCGGCTACAATGAGCAGTTCTTC.

The chain recombines TRBV10-2 with TRBJ2-1, with D possibly TRBD1 on 6 matching bases. V was clipped by 6 bases and J by 1 base, with 10 bases between them. In germline, CDR1 is WSHSY, CDR2 SAAADI. The CDR3 is made up of 14 amino acids. This CDR3 is CASRTGRSYNEQFF. As DNA, the CDR3 is TGCGCCAGCAGGACAGGTCGGTCCTACAATGAGCAGTTCTTC.

CDR3 bases: TGTGCCAGCAGCTTCGGGACGGACGAAAAACTGTTTTTT. The encoded protein is CASSFGTDEKLFF. The rearrangement joins TRBV5-5 to TRBJ1-4, with D possibly being TRBD1 (5 bases). From germline, CDR1 is SGHKS and CDR2 YYEKEE (reference sequence). Trimming removed 2 bases at V and 8 bases at J, with 10 bases between. The CDR3 spans 13 residues.

This rearrangement joins TRBV11-2 to TRBJ2-7; 8 nucleotides align to TRBD1. CDR1 SGHAT and CDR2 FQNNGV come from the germline V gene. Losses at the gene ends were 3 bases for V and 5 bases for J; bases not matched to a gene: 3. This CDR3 has 13 residues. CDR3 residues: CASSFAGGHEQYF. CDR3 DNA: TGTGCCAGCAGCTTCGCAGGGGGCCACGAGCAGTACTTC.

This rearrangement joins TRBV28 to TRBJ1-1; 7 nucleotides match TRBD1. V lost 3 bases to trimming and J lost 11 bases; unmatched junction nucleotides: 15. From germline, CDR1 is MDHEN and CDR2 SYDVKM. CDR3 length: 15 residues. CDR3 residues: CASSLLAGGPTGAFF. DNA of the CDR3: TGTGCCAGCAGTTTGCTAGCAGGGGGGCCGACGGGTGCTTTCTTT.

Turning to this clone: This sample includes further DNA sequences coding for the same CDR3. The chain uses TRBV9 and TRBJ2-1, with TRBD1 matching over 8 bases. The CDR3 sequence is 16 residues long. J was trimmed by 3 bases and V by 0 bases; bases with no gene match: 5. Germline loops: CDR1 SGDLS, CDR2 YYNGEE. The CDR3 nucleotides are TGTGCCAGCAGCGTAGCTGGGGACAGGAACTACAATGAGCAGTTCTTC. Translating it yields CASSVAGDRNYNEQFF.

V gene TRBV3-1 (or the pseudogene TRBV3-2) combines with J gene TRBJ2-3; TRBD2 aligns across 10 bases. Germline-derived CDR1 and CDR2 are LGHDT and YNNKEL (reference sequence). Trimming took 0 bases from V and 0 from J; bases not matched to a gene: 6. This CDR3 is built from 18 residues. CDR3 DNA sequence: TGTGCCAGCAGCCAAGACCCCTCACTAGCGGGGAGCACAGATACGCAGTATTTT. The encoded protein is CASSQDPSLAGSTDTQYF.

The rearrangement links TRBV6-2 or TRBV6-3 to TRBJ2-4; tentatively, D is TRBD1 or TRBD2 (5 bases each). This CDR3 has 16 residues. Germline V gene data show CDR1 as MNHEY and CDR2 as SVGEGT. V was clipped by 0 bases and J by 0 bases, with 9 bases between them. CDR3 region: CASSYSGVLAKNIQYF. The CDR3 DNA reads as TGTGCCAGCAGTTACTCGGGGGTTCTAGCCAAAAACATTCAGTACTTC.

V and J are TRBV13 and TRBJ1-1; TRBD1 is a possible D gene (6 bases). Trimming took 2 bases from V and 0 from J, leaving 13 bases between them. CDR3 size: 16 residues. Germline lookup yields CDR1 PRHDT and CDR2 FYEKMQ (reference sequence). DNA of the CDR3: TGTGCCAGCAGCTTAAACCCAGGGGCGATGAACACTGAAGCTTTCTTT. It translates to CASSLNPGAMNTEAFF.

In its sample, this clone was seen a few times. The V and J genes are TRBV2 and TRBJ2-4; 7 nucleotides align to TRBD2. This CDR3 comprises 14 residues. Trimming removed 7 bases from V and 7 bases from J; junction bases left unmatched: 10. CDR1 is SNHLY and CDR2 is FYNNEI in the germline V gene. CDR3 bases: TGTGCCAGCAAGGGACTACGTGCGCCGAACATTCAGTACTTC. It is translated as CASKGLRAPNIQYF.

V and J are TRBV7-2 and TRBJ1-1; perhaps TRBD1 as D (5 bases). The length of the CDR3 is 16 residues. V lost 1 base, J lost 5 bases, and 17 bases lay in between. Looked up from germline, CDR1 is SGHTA and CDR2 is FQGNSA. CDR3 DNA: TGTGCCAGCAGCTTAGAAGGCGGGGGAGGGCTAACTGAAGCTTTCTTT. Protein product: CASSLEGGGGLTEAFF.

Here the CDR3 reads CASSLGYRVETEAFF. The CDR3 coding sequence is TGTGCCAGCAGCCTCGGGTATAGGGTGGAGACTGAAGCTTTCTTT. The gene calls are TRBV3-1 (or the pseudogene TRBV3-2) and TRBJ1-1; D uncertain. Trimming took 4 bases from V and 5 from J, leaving 17 bases between them. The CDR3 runs to 15 residues. Germline V lookup: CDR1 LGHDT, CDR2 YNNKEL (reference sequence).

The CDR3 nucleotides read TGTGCCAGCAGCTTAGTGTTTAGCGGGGCCAATGAGCAGTTCTTC. Translating it yields CASSLVFSGANEQFF. This sequence joins TRBV11-3 and TRBJ2-1; 8 bases fit TRBD2. The J segment lost 6 bases and the V segment lost 1 base, leaving 5 bases of the junction unmatched. CDR1 and CDR2 from the germline V gene are SGHNT and YENEEA. The CDR3 consists of 15 residues.

The chain recombines TRBV5-1 with TRBJ2-7; no reliable D call. CDR1 and CDR2 (germline): SGHRS, YFSETQ. The germline V and J ends were trimmed by 2 bases and 0 bases, with 12 bases remaining between them. This CDR3 region has 15 residues. This CDR3 is CASSFVDTSSYEQYF. In nucleotides, the CDR3 is TGCGCCAGCAGCTTTGTAGACACCAGCTCCTACGAGCAGTACTTC.

This clone was counted only a few times. The CDR3 sequence is CASSSSDSGGNEQFF. DNA for the CDR3: TGTGCCAGCAGTTCCAGTGATAGCGGGGGGAATGAGCAGTTCTTC. J is TRBJ2-1 and V is TRBV11-2, with TRBD2 matching 10 bases. The CDR3 contains 15 residues. V trimming: 6 bases; J trimming: 7 bases; junction bases outside the gene matches: 9. Germline CDR1 reads SGHAT; CDR2 reads FQNNGV.

This clone was found once. CDR3 in DNA: TGTGCCAGCATGCACGAACAGCTACTGGAGCCCCAGCATTTT. This sequence encodes CASMHEQLLEPQHF. The rearrangement links TRBV6-5 to TRBJ1-5; D call uncertain. Germline CDR1 and CDR2: MNHEY and SVGAGI. V shed 7 bases and J shed 8 bases, with 18 bases lying between them. The CDR3 totals 14 residues.

The V call is TRBV5-1, the J call TRBJ2-3, with 9 bases fitting TRBD1. The CDR3 has 15 residues. CDR1 and CDR2 from the germline V gene are SGHRS and YFSETQ. Unmatched junction bases numbered 6, after V lost 3 bases and J lost 4 bases. CDR3 nucleotide sequence: TGCGCCAGCAGCTCGACAGGGGGTAGTCCAGATACGCAGTATTTT. It yields the protein CASSSTGGSPDTQYF.

The V and J genes are TRBV27 and TRBJ2-2; D unclear. The CDR3 is made up of 13 amino acids. Trimming cost V 3 bases and J 3 bases, with 5 bases left between them. Per germline, CDR1 MNHEY and CDR2 SMNVEV (reference sequence). CDR3 in amino acids: CASSFGHTGELFF. The CDR3 bases are TGTGCCAGCAGTTTCGGACACACCGGGGAGCTGTTTTTT.

This clone was counted a single time. The rearrangement links TRBV6-6 to TRBJ1-5; 10 bases agree with TRBD1. From germline, CDR1 is MNHNY and CDR2 SVGAGI (reference sequence). This CDR3 has 15 amino acids. V was pared by 5 bases and J by 5 bases, with 6 bases of the junction left unmatched. CDR3 coding DNA: TGTGCCAGCAGTCGATGGACAGGGGGAGATCAGCCCCAGCATTTT. Protein sequence: CASSRWTGGDQPQHF.

The chain links TRBV27 to TRBJ1-5, with no clear D. Trimming stripped 3 bases from V and 0 bases from J, with 9 bases between. Germline CDR1 and CDR2: MNHEY and SMNVEV (reference sequence). This CDR3 spans 15 amino acids. CDR3 protein: CASSLDGVSNQPQHF. The CDR3 coding sequence is TGTGCCAGCAGTTTGGACGGAGTTAGCAATCAGCCCCAGCATTTT.

This sequence joins TRBV19 and TRBJ1-2; D possibly corresponds to TRBD1 (5 bases). Germline-derived CDR1 and CDR2 are LNHDA and SQIVND (reference sequence). This CDR3 region has 16 residues. The V gene lost 5 bases and the J gene lost 2 bases, with 18 bases spanning the gap. The DNA for the CDR3 is TGTGCCAGTAGTCCCCAGGGACGGCACGGGAACTATGGCTACACCTTC. The encoded protein is CASSPQGRHGNYGYTF. Full variable domain (rest looked up from reference TRBV19 and TRBJ1-2): DGGITQSPKYLFRKEGQNVTLSCEQNLNHDAMYWYRQDPGQGLRLIYYSQIVNDFQKGDIAEGYSVSREKKESFPLTVTSAQKNPTAFYLCASSPQGRHGNYGYTFGSGTRLTVV.

The rearrangement uses TRBV6-5 and TRBJ2-7; D possibly corresponds to TRBD1 (5 bases). CDR1 MNHEY and CDR2 SVGAGI come from the germline V gene. The CDR3 length is 11 residues. Trimming stripped 11 bases from V and 6 bases from J, with 14 bases between. The CDR3 sequence: CACQGLGEQYF. The CDR3 coding sequence is TGTGCCTGCCAGGGCCTCGGCGAGCAGTACTTC.